One T cell receptor (beta chain) is described in this entry. At deep level, the assay was performed. Assay used: immunoSEQ multiplex PCR; TCRdb lists only in-frame clones, some missing. The data hold over a million clones, with 75% to 80% observed a single time. The sample is drawn from a study of shared clonotypes between healthy human individuals. The specimen was memory CD4+ T cells from PBMCs. Described subset: CD45RA-negative fraction. The clonotype was recovered from a man in his late teens or twenties in good health. Some clones in this sample may be carry-over from other donors' samples.

The DNA of the CDR3 is TGTGCCAGCAGTGAAGCGGGGGGAACTAGTACCGGGGAGCTGTTTTTT. Residues: CASSEAGGTSTGELFF. The chain couples TRBV2 to TRBJ2-2; D is perhaps TRBD2 (6 bases). This CDR3 has 16 residues. V was pared by 0 bases and J by 5 bases, with 13 bases between. Looked up from germline, CDR1 is SNHLY and CDR2 is FYNNEI.